Sequencing of this T cell receptor beta chain was carried out in a study of blood T cell repertoires in COVID-19 (dated by TCRdb to 2018 to 2020). In terms of the full investigation: The collaborator samples originated in the United States, Italy and Spain and spanned the acute and convalescent phases of COVID-19. Deeply sampled blood TCRbeta repertoires from subjects exposed to, actively infected with, or recovered from COVID-19 were included in the dataset. Samples came from the ongoing ImmuneRACE study (first 160 participants) plus 1,254 subjects from 6 global collaborators. A de-identified subject ID, COVID-19 status, age in years and sex were almost always included in the sample metadata. The material from the prospective study consisted of cDNA or gDNA derived from T cells, B-cell-depleted T cells, or PBMCs. A freely available public database, intended as a resource for researchers studying the immune response to SARS-CoV-2, is where the repertoires were released. Where available, HLA class I and class II types were taken from metadata supplied by the sample provider and were not determined by assay-based typing. Broader findings and caveats from the paper: The quantity of clinical and demographic metadata differed by source and by participant and was supplied without curation.

Trimming takes 5 bases off V and 2 bases off J; junction bases not matched to a gene: 5. Including cysteine and phenylalanine, the CDR3 has 15 amino acids. Only the CDR3 DNA stays, 45 bases, in frame from base 1. The germline V gene (reference sequence) supplies CDR1 SEHNR and CDR2 FQNEAQ. The collaborating institutions used their own protocols to collect whole blood in K2EDTA tubes. For TCRbeta analysis, collaborators shipped samples as frozen whole blood, isolated PBMCs, or DNA extracted from either of those sample types. TCRbeta CDR3 regions were amplified from genomic DNA using the immunoSEQ Assay, a bias-controlled multiplex PCR. Turning to the authors' computational methods: Within the assay, amplification of reference gene primers was used to estimate how many nucleated cells each sample contained. To quantify the absolute abundance of each unique TCRbeta CDR3 rearrangement, sequence reads were collapsed and filtered. Productive Simpson clonality was computed per sample as the square root of Simpson's diversity index over productive rearrangements. TCRdb's version of the immuneACCESS table is confined to in-frame rearrangements and falls short of the full clone set. An unresolved V gene accounts for under half of the shortfall where checked; the remainder is of unknown origin. D and trimming come from the DNA, and the V and J calls and clone size come from that table. Counted in this sample were 130,000 to 150,000 clones; approximately 80% of them appeared once. The ten largest clones take up approximately 8.4% of the sample.

On this clone: Its antigen target is currently unknown. Per-base qualities were not stored, and no clone one base away is much larger.

Sequenced: peripheral blood. Recombination connected TRBV7-9 to TRBJ1-4, and 7 junction bases match TRBD1. The sequence was collected from a human donor with acute or convalescent COVID-19. The donor label of this sample is uncertain. The CDR3 protein sequence reads: CASSPLQGTNEKLFF. The DNA is TGTGCCAGCAGCCCGTTACAGGGGACTAATGAAAAACTGTTTTTT.